Listed below are T cell receptor beta chains from one sample, sequenced in a study of tumor T cells in aggressive B-cell lymphoma. This table comes from immunoSEQ multiplex PCR, and its TCRdb copy is limited to in-frame clones, with some not included. This sample's clone table lists approximately 50 clones. Specimen: tumor tissue. All receptors come from an adult with diffuse large B cell lymphoma. CDR3s include the opening cysteine and the closing phenylalanine or tryptophan. D genes are given only for firm matches. For some rows the clone size is stated as once, few or many, or as a class when expanded; others skip it.

>-|TRBJ2-6|TRBV15|-
TGTGCCACCAGCGGATCGACGAGAGCAGCGCGACTGAACGTCCTGACTTTC
CATSGSTRAARLNVLTF
>-|TRBJ2-1|TRBV4-2|-
TGTGCCAGCAGCCCCGTGGGGCTCTCCTCCTACAATGAGCAGTTCTTC
CASSPVGLSSYNEQFF
>-|TRBJ1-1|TRBV5-6|few
TGTGCCAGCAGCATAACATGGAACACTGAAGCTTTCTTT
CASSITWNTEAFF
>TRBD1|TRBJ1-2|TRBV18|-
TGTGCCAGCTCACCAGCCTTCCCGGGACAGGGGGTCGGCTACACCTTC
CASSPAFPGQGVGYTF
>-|TRBJ2-2|TRBV15|-
TGTGCCACCAGCAGAGTGAGGGCCGGGGAGCTGTTTTTT
CATSRVRAGELFF
>-|TRBJ1-5|TRBV6-1|-
TGTGCCAGCAGTGTATTTGGAGATCAGCCCCAGCATTTT
CASSVFGDQPQHF
>-|TRBJ2-7|TRBV29-1|-
TGCAGCGTTGAATCCCAGGGTTCCTACGAGCAGTACTTC
CSVESQGSYEQYF
>-|TRBJ2-5|TRBV18|-
TGTGCCAGCTCACATGAGTTCAGGGACCAAGAGACCCAGTACTTC
CASSHEFRDQETQYF
>-|TRBJ2-3|TRBV4-3|-
TGCGCCAGCAGCCAAGATGCCACAGGGACAGATACGCAGTATTTT
CASSQDATGTDTQYF
>TRBD1|TRBJ2-5|TRBV6-6|-
TGTGCCAGCAGTTCCGGGACAGAACTGCAAGAGACCCAGTACTTC
CASSSGTELQETQYF
>TRBD2|TRBJ2-7|TRBV7-2|-
TGTGCCAGCAGCCCACGGGCGGGGGGTTTAGGCGAGCAGTACTTC
CASSPRAGGLGEQYF
>-|TRBJ2-1|TRBV27|-
TGTGCCAGCAACAGAATGACCGAGACAGCATCCTACAATGAGCAGTTCTTC
CASNRMTETASYNEQFF
>TRBD1|TRBJ2-1|TRBV27|-
TGTGCCAGCAGCAGAATGACCGGGACAGCATCCTACAATGAGCAGTTCTTC
CASSRMTGTASYNEQFF
>-|TRBJ2-3|TRBV6-5|-
TGTGCCAGCAGTATGACAGGAAAGTCAGATACGCAGTATTTT
CASSMTGKSDTQYF